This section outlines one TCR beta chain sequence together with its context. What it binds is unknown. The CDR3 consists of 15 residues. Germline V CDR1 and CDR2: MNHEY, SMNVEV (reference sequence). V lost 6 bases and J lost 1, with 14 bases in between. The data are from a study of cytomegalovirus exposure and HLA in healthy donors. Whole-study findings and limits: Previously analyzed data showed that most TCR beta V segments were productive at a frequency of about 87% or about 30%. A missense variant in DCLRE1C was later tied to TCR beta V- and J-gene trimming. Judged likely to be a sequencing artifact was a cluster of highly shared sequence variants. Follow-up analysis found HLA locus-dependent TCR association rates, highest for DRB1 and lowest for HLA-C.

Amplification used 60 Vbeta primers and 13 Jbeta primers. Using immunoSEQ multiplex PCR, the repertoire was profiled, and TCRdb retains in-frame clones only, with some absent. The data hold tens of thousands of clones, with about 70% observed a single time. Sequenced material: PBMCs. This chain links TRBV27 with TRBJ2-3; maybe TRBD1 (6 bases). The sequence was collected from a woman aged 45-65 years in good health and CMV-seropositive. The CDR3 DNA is TGTGCCAGCAGGTACAGGGAAACCCGCACAGATACGCAGTATTTT. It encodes CASRYRETRTDTQYF.